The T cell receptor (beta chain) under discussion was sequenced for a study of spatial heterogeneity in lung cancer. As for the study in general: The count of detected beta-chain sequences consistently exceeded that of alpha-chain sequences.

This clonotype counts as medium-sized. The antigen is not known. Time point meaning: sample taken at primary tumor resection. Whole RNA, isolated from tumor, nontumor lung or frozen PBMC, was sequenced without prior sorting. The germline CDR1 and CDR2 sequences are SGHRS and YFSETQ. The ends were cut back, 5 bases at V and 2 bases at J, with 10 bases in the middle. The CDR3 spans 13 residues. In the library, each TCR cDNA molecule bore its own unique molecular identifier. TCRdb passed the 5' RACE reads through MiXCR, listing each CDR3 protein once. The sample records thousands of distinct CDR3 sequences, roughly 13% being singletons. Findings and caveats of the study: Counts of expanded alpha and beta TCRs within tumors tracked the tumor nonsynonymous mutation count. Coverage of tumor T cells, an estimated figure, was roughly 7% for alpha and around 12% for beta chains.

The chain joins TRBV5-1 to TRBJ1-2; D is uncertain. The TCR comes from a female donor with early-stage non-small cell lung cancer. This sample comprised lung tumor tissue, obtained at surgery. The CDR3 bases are TGCGCCAGCAGTGCAGATGCAAACTATGGCTACACCTTC. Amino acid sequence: CASSADANYGYTF.